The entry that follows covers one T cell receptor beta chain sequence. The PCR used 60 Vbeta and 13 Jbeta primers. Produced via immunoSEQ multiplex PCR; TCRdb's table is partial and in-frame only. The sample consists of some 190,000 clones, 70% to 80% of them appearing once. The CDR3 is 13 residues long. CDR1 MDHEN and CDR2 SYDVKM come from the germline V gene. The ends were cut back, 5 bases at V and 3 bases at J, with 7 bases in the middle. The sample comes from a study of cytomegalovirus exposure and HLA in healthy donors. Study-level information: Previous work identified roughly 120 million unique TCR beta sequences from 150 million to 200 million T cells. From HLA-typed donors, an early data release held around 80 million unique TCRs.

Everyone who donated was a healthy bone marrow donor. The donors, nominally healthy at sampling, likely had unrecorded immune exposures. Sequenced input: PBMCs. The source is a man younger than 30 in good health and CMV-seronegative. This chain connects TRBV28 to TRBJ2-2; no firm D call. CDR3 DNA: TGTGCCAGCAGTCCCGTTCACACCGGGGAGCTGTTTTTT. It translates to CASSPVHTGELFF.